One and the same sample provided the 25 T cell receptor beta chains below, sequenced in a study of blood T cell repertoires in COVID-19. Clones were sequenced by immunoSEQ multiplex PCR, and TCRdb holds only the in-frame ones, with some missing. The table has some 150,000 clones, about four fifths seen once. The specimen was peripheral blood. The receptors come from a man between 65 and 79 years old with acute or convalescent COVID-19.

V is TRBV7-2 and J is TRBJ2-2; 7 positions match TRBD2. V dropped 2 bases and J dropped 4; count of bases not matched to a gene: 4. The CDR3 spans 15 residues. Per germline, CDR1 SGHTA and CDR2 FQGNSA. The CDR3 protein is CASSLRWGGTGELFF. The CDR3 region has the DNA TGTGCCAGCAGCTTAAGGTGGGGGGGCACCGGGGAGCTGTTTTTT. The entire variable domain, with the rest obtained from reference TRBV7-2 and TRBJ2-2, is as follows: GAGVSQSPSNKVTEKGKDVELRCDPISGHTALYWYRQSLGQGLEFLIYFQGNSAPDKSGLPSDRFSAERTGGSVSTLTIQRTQQEDSAVYLCASSLRWGGTGELFFGEGSRLTVL.

Only a few counts were recorded for this clone. The V gene is TRBV12-5, the J gene TRBJ1-4; D remains unclear. CDR3 size: 13 residues. Germline assignment: CDR1 LGHNT and CDR2 FRNRAP. Trimming left V 3 bases short and J 8 bases short, with 10 bases between. The CDR3 is CASGLEGYEKLFF. The DNA of the CDR3 is TGTGCTAGTGGTTTAGAGGGCTACGAAAAACTGTTTTTT.

J is TRBJ2-7 and V is TRBV5-1; D perhaps matches TRBD1 (6 bases). Trimming took off 4 bases at V and 0 bases at J, with 14 bases between the two ends. Per the germline V gene, CDR1 is SGHRS and CDR2 is YFSETQ. This CDR3 spans 15 amino acids. The CDR3 spells CASSEDSSSSYEQYF. In DNA form, the CDR3 reads TGCGCCAGCAGCGAGGACAGTTCGAGCTCCTACGAGCAGTACTTC.

This sequence joins TRBV6-5 and TRBJ1-1; D gene unclear. The CDR3 contains 13 residues. Germline-derived CDR1 and CDR2 are MNHEY and SVGAGI. V lost 6 bases, J lost 1 base, and 9 bases lay in between. The CDR3, as DNA: TGTGCCAGCAGGGATACAGCGAACACTGAAGCTTTCTTT. Encoded protein: CASRDTANTEAFF.

The sample holds one count of this clone. The chain carries TRBV6-6 and TRBJ1-2; D is undetermined. CDR3 length equals 13 residues. In germline, CDR1 is MNHNY, CDR2 SVGAGI (reference sequence). V was clipped by 3 bases and J by 4 bases, with 9 bases between them. The CDR3 DNA is TGTGCCAGCAGTTATGCGGGATCCTATGGCTACACCTTC. This encodes CASSYAGSYGYTF.

This chain connects TRBV10-2 to TRBJ1-5; D uncertain. The CDR3 totals 13 residues. Trimming shortened V by 4 bases and J by 3 bases, and 7 bases separated the two germline ends. Per germline, CDR1 WSHSY and CDR2 SAAADI. The CDR3 sequence is CASSGQNNQPQHF. CDR3 in DNA: TGCGCCAGCAGTGGGCAGAACAATCAGCCCCAGCATTTT.

This clone was detected a few times. The CDR3 is CASSRDIEGYTF. In nucleotides, the CDR3 is TGTGCCAGTAGTAGGGACATTGAAGGCTACACCTTC. The chain uses TRBV19 and TRBJ1-2, with D tentatively TRBD1 (6 bases). The CDR3 runs to 12 residues. From germline, CDR1 is LNHDA and CDR2 SQIVND (reference sequence). V was pared by 4 bases and J by 8 bases, with 11 bases between.

V and J are TRBV19 and TRBJ2-5; tentative D call: TRBD2 (5 bases). Trimming took off 5 bases at V and 5 bases at J, with 9 bases between the two ends. Germline V gives CDR1 LNHDA, CDR2 SQIVND (reference sequence). There are 12 residues in the CDR3. The CDR3 reads CASSAGWETQYF. Here the CDR3 DNA reads TGTGCCAGTAGTGCGGGTTGGGAGACCCAGTACTTC.

The genes are TRBV7-8 and TRBJ2-5, with D possibly matching TRBD1 (6 bases). Germline V gene sequence: CDR1 SGHVS, CDR2 FQNEAQ. The V end lost 6 bases, the J end lost 5 bases, and 16 bases lay between the germline ends. The CDR3 covers 14 residues. CDR3 sequence (DNA): TGTGCCAGCAGTCCCCCGGTAGGACAGGAGACCCAGTACTTC. Translation: CASSPPVGQETQYF.

V usage is TRBV15 and J usage is TRBJ2-7, with D maybe TRBD1 (6 bases). V gave up 0 bases and J gave up 0 bases, with 15 bases separating them. Germline CDR1 is LNHNV and CDR2 is YYDKDF (reference sequence). This CDR3 contains 17 residues. The CDR3 loop reads CATSRDRGTPSSYEQYF. CDR3 sequence (DNA): TGTGCCACCAGCAGAGATAGGGGGACACCTAGCTCCTACGAGCAGTACTTC.

This rearrangement joins TRBV19 to TRBJ2-1, with a weak D call TRBD2 (5 bases). The CDR3 sequence is 13 residues long. The V gene's germline CDR1 is LNHDA and CDR2 SQIVND (reference sequence). Trimming cost V 5 bases and J 4 bases, with 9 bases left between them. This chain's CDR3 is CASSADFYNEQFF. The CDR3 DNA reads as TGTGCCAGTAGTGCGGACTTTTACAATGAGCAGTTCTTC.

The V and J genes are TRBV5-1 and TRBJ2-5, with 11 bases that match TRBD1. V shed 0 bases and J 5 bases; nucleotides not matched to a gene: 9. Per the germline V gene, CDR1 is SGHRS and CDR2 is YFSETQ. The CDR3 totals 17 residues. CDR3 region: CASSLGTGGAFMETQYF. Here the CDR3 DNA reads TGCGCCAGCAGCTTGGGGACAGGGGGCGCGTTTATGGAGACCCAGTACTTC. The whole variable domain, filled in from reference TRBV5-1 and TRBJ2-5, reads KAGVTQTPRYLIKTRGQQVTLSCSPISGHRSVSWYQQTPGQGLQFLFEYFSETQRNKGNFPGRFSGRQFSNSRSEMNVSTLELGDSALYLCASSLGTGGAFMETQYFGPGTRLLVL.

The chain uses TRBV6-5 and TRBJ1-2; 9 bases align to TRBD1. CDR3 length equals 12 residues. CDR1 is MNHEY and CDR2 is SVGAGI in the germline V gene. The CDR3 region has the DNA TGTGCTGGTGAGGACAGGGGACCTGGCTACACCTTC. Protein sequence: CAGEDRGPGYTF.

This sequence joins TRBV6-5 and TRBJ1-2, with D maybe TRBD1 (6 bases). V dropped 5 bases and J dropped 2 bases, with 12 bases sitting between them. The CDR3 consists of 14 residues. Germline CDR1 and CDR2: MNHEY and SVGAGI. CDR3 DNA: TGTGCCAGCAGTCCGAGACAGGAGAACTATGGCTACACCTTC. Encoded protein: CASSPRQENYGYTF.

CDR3 nucleotides: TGCGCCAGCAGCCAAGATCCGGGACAGGGATTGGGTGAGCAGTTCTTC. It encodes CASSQDPGQGLGEQFF. This chain uses TRBV4-1 with TRBJ2-1, with 9 positions matching TRBD1. Per germline, CDR1 MGHRA and CDR2 YSYEKL. This CDR3 contains 16 residues. Germline trimming cut 0 bases from V and 9 bases from J; bases unmatched to any gene: 9.

The genes are TRBV19 and TRBJ2-4; no reliable D call. Germline CDR1 reads LNHDA; CDR2 reads SQIVND (reference sequence). The V and J ends lost 7 bases and 4 bases respectively, with 14 bases between them. CDR3 length: 14 amino acids. The CDR3 spells CASTLLGSKNIQYF. DNA of the CDR3: TGTGCCAGTACCCTTTTGGGCTCGAAAAACATTCAGTACTTC.

The chain employs TRBV7-3 and TRBJ2-1; TRBD2 matches at 8 bases. The V gene's germline CDR1 is SGHTA and CDR2 FQGTGA. This CDR3 comprises 16 residues. Losses at the gene ends were 1 base for V and 4 bases for J; bases not matched to a gene: 6. The CDR3 region has the DNA TGTGCCAGCAGCTTAATGGCCGCGGGAGGTTACAATGAGCAGTTCTTC. It is translated as CASSLMAAGGYNEQFF.

The rearrangement links TRBV3-1 (or the pseudogene TRBV3-2) to TRBJ2-7; D possibly corresponds to TRBD2 (5 bases). The CDR3 has 13 amino acids. Deletions cut 1 base from V and 3 bases from J, with 7 bases between. Germline-derived CDR1 and CDR2 are LGHDT and YNNKEL (reference sequence). CDR3 DNA sequence: TGTGCCAGCAGCCAAGGGGGAGTCTACGAGCAGTACTTC. It yields the protein CASSQGGVYEQYF.

This clone was observed a single time. The chain has TRBV6-5 and TRBJ2-3; TRBD2 might be the D (6 bases). Germline lookup yields CDR1 MNHEY and CDR2 SVGAGI. The V gene lost 6 bases and the J gene lost 4 bases, with 17 bases spanning the gap. CDR3 size: 15 residues. The CDR3 reads CASSQGRGTADTQYF. Here the CDR3 DNA reads TGTGCCAGCAGCCAAGGGCGGGGAACGGCAGATACGCAGTATTTT.

The V gene is TRBV3-1 (or the pseudogene TRBV3-2), the J gene TRBJ2-7; 7 nucleotides match TRBD2. With V trimmed by 3 bases and J by 12 bases, 17 bases remained unmatched. This CDR3 region has 15 residues. Germline V CDR1 and CDR2: LGHDT, YNNKEL (reference sequence). Written as DNA, the CDR3 is TGTGCCAGCAGCCAGTCGGGGCGGGAGCCCAAGGTGGTGTACTTC. Translation: CASSQSGREPKVVYF.

This chain connects TRBV24-1 to TRBJ2-7; tentative D call: TRBD1 (5 bases). This CDR3 has 11 amino acids. Trimming cost V 4 bases and J 6 bases, with 6 bases left between them. Per germline, CDR1 KGHDR and CDR2 SFDVKD. CDR3: CATSEGREQYF. The CDR3, as DNA: TGTGCCACCAGTGAGGGGCGCGAGCAGTACTTC.

V and J are TRBV2 and TRBJ2-1, with TRBD1 matching 7 bases. Germline CDR1 reads SNHLY; CDR2 reads FYNNEI. The CDR3 totals 16 residues. Trimming removed 5 bases from V and 6 bases from J; junction bases left unmatched: 13. Written as DNA, the CDR3 is TGTGCCAGCAGTCCTCAGACAGGGTATTTGGTCAATGAGCAGTTCTTC. It encodes CASSPQTGYLVNEQFF.

The gene calls are TRBV5-4 and TRBJ1-2; tentatively, D is TRBD1 (6 bases). This CDR3 has 13 residues. V lost 2 bases to trimming and J lost 6 bases, with 11 bases between them. Germline-derived CDR1 and CDR2 are SGHNT and YYREEE (reference sequence). The CDR3 nucleotides read TGTGCCAGCAGCTTAAACAGGGTGGATGGCTACACCTTC. This codes for CASSLNRVDGYTF.

The CDR3 bases are TGCAGTGCTAGTACGACCGGGACACCAGCTACGGAGCAGTACTTC. It translates to CSASTTGTPATEQYF. The chain carries TRBV20-1 and TRBJ2-7; the D gene is possibly TRBD1 (6 bases). The CDR3 has 15 residues. The V end was cut by 3 bases, the J end by 7 bases, with 22 bases between. Germline V gene sequence: CDR1 DFQATT, CDR2 SNEGSKA (reference sequence).

This chain joins TRBV10-3 and TRBJ2-7, with TRBD1 matching over 7 bases. With V trimmed by 2 bases and J by 0 bases, 1 base remained unmatched. CDR1 and CDR2 (germline): ENHRY, SYGVKD. The length of the CDR3 is 14 residues. CDR3 amino acids: CAISEGQASYEQYF. CDR3 sequence (DNA): TGTGCCATCAGTGAGGGACAGGCCTCCTACGAGCAGTACTTC.